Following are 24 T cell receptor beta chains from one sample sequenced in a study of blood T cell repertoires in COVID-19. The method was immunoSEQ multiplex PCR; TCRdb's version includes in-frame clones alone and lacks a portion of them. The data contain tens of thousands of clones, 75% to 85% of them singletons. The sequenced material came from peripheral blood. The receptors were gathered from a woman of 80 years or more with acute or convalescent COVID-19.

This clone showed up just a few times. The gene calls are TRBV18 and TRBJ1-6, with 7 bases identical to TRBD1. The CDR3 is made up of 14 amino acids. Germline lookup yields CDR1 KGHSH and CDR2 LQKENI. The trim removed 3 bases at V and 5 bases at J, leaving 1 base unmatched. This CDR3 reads CASSPGQNNSPLHF. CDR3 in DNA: TGTGCCAGCTCACCGGGACAGAATAATTCACCCCTCCACTTT.

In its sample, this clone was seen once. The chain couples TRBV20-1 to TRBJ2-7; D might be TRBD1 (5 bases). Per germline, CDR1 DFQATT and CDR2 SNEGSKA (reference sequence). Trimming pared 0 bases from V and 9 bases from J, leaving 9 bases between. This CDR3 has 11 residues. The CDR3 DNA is TGCAGTGCTAGAGATCCCAGGGCGCAGTACTTC. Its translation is CSARDPRAQYF.

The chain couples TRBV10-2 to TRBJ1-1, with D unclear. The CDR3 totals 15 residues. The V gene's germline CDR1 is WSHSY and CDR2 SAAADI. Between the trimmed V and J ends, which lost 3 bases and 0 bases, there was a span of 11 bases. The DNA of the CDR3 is TGCGCCAGCAGTGATCCCGGACTGTTGAACACTGAAGCTTTCTTT. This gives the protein CASSDPGLLNTEAFF.

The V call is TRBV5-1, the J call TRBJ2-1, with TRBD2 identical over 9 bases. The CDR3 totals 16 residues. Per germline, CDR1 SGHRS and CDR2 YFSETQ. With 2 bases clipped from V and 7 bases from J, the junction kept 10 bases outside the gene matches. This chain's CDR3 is CASSFMTSGAENEQFF. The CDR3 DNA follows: TGCGCCAGCAGCTTCATGACTAGCGGAGCGGAAAATGAGCAGTTCTTC.

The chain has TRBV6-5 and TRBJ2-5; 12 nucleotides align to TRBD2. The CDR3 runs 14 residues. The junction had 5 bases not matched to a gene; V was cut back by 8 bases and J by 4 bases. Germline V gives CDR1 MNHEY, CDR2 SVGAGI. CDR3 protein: CASASGRAGETQYF. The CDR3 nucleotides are TGTGCCAGCGCTAGCGGGAGGGCAGGAGAGACCCAGTACTTC.

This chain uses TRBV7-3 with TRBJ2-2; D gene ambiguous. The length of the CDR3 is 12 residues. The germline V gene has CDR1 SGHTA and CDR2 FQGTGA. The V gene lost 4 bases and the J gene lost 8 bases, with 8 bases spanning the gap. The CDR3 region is CASSSPYGELFF. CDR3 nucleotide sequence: TGTGCCAGCAGCTCGCCCTATGGGGAGCTGTTTTTT.

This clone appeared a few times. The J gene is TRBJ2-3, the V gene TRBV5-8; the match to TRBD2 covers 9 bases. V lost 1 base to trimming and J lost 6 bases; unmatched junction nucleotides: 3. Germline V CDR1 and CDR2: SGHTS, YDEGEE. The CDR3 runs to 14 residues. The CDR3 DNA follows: TGTGCCAGCAGCTTGAGCGGGAGGTCGGATACGCAGTATTTT. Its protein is CASSLSGRSDTQYF.

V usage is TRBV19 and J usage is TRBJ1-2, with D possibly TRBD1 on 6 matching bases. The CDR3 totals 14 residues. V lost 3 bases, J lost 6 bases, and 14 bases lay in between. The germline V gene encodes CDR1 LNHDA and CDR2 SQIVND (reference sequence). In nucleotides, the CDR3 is TGTGCCAGTAGTATCTATGCAGGGGAGAATGGCTACACCTTC. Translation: CASSIYAGENGYTF.

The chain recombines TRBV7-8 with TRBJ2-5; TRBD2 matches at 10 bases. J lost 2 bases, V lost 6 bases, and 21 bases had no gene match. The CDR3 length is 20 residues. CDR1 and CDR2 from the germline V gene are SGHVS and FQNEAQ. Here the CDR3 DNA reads TGTGCCAGCAGACCTTCGCGGGTAATAGCGGGAGGCAGCCAACAAGAGACCCAGTACTTC. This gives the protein CASRPSRVIAGGSQQETQYF.

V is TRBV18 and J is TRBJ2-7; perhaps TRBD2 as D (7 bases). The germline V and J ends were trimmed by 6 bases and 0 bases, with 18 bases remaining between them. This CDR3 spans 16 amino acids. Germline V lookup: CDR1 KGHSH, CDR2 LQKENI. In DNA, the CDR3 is TGTGCCAGCTCCTCTTCTGGGGGGGCTAGCTCCTACGAGCAGTACTTC. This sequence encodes CASSSSGGASSYEQYF.

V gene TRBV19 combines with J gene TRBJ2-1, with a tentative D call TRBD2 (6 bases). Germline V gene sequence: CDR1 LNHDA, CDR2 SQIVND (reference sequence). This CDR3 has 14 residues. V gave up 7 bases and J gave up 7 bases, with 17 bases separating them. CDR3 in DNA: TGTGCCAGTACCGGAGGGGCGTCATTGAATGAGCAGTTCTTC. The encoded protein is CASTGGASLNEQFF.

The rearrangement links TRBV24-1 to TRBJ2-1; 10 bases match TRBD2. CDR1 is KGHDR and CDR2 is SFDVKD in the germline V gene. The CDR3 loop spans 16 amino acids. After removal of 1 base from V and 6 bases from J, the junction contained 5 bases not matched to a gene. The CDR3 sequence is CATSDFKSSGSNEQFF. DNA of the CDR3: TGTGCCACCAGTGATTTTAAGTCTAGCGGGAGCAATGAGCAGTTCTTC.

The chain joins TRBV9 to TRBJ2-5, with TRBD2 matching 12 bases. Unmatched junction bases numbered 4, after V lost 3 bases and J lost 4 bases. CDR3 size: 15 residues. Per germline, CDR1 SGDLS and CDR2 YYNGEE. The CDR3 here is CASSAPSGRGETQYF. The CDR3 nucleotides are TGTGCCAGCAGCGCTCCTAGCGGGAGGGGAGAGACCCAGTACTTC.

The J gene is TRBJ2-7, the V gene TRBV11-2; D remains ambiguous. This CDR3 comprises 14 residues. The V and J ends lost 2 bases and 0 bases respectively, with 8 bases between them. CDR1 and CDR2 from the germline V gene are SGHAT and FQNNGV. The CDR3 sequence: CASSLQSDSYEQYF. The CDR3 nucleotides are TGTGCCAGCAGCTTACAGTCAGACTCCTACGAGCAGTACTTC.

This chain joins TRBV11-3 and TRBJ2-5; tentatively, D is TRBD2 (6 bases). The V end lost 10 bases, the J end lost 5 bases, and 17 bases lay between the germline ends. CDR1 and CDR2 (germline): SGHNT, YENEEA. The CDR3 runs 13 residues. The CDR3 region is CATLPPGEETQYF. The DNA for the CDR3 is TGTGCCACCCTCCCTCCGGGAGAGGAGACCCAGTACTTC.

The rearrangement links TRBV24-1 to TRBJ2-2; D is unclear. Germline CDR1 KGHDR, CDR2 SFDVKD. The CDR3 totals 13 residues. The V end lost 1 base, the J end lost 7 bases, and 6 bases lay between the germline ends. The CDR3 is CATSDLVSGELFF. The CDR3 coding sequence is TGTGCCACCAGTGATTTAGTGAGCGGGGAGCTGTTTTTT.

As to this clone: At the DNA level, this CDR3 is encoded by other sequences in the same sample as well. This chain's CDR3 is CASSYSGGNYGYTF. CDR3 DNA sequence: TGTGCCAGCAGTTACTCTGGCGGTAACTATGGCTACACCTTC. The V call is TRBV6-6, the J call TRBJ1-2; D remains unclear. The CDR3 totals 14 residues. V was trimmed by 0 bases and J by 1 base, leaving 6 bases between them. Germline V gene data show CDR1 as MNHNY and CDR2 as SVGAGI (reference sequence).

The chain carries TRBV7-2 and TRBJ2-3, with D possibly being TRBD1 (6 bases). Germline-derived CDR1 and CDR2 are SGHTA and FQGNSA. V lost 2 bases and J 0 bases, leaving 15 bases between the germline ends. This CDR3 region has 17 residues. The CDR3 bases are TGTGCCAGCAGCTTAACTACCGGGACAACTAGCACAGATACGCAGTATTTT. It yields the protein CASSLTTGTTSTDTQYF. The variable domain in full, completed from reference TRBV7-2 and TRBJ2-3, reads GAGVSQSPSNKVTEKGKDVELRCDPISGHTALYWYRQSLGQGLEFLIYFQGNSAPDKSGLPSDRFSAERTGGSVSTLTIQRTQQEDSAVYLCASSLTTGTTSTDTQYFGPGTRLTVL.

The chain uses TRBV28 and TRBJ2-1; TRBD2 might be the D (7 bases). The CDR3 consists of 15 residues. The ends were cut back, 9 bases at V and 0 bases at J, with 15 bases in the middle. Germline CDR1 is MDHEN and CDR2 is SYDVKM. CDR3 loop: CARRKGGGSYNEQFF. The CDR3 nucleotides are TGTGCCAGAAGAAAAGGGGGGGGCTCCTACAATGAGCAGTTCTTC. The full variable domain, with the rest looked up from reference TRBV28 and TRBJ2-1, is DVKVTQSSRYLVKRTGEKVFLECVQDMDHENMFWYRQDPGLGLRLIYFSYDVKMKEKGDIPEGYSVSREKKERFSLILESASTNQTSMYLCARRKGGGSYNEQFFGPGTRLTVL.

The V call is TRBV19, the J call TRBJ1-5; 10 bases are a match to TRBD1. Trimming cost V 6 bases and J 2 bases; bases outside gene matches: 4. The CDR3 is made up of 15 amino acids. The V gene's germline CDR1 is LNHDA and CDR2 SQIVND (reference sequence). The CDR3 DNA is TGTGCCAGTAGCCAGGGGACAGGGGGCAATCAGCCCCAGCATTTT. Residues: CASSQGTGGNQPQHF.

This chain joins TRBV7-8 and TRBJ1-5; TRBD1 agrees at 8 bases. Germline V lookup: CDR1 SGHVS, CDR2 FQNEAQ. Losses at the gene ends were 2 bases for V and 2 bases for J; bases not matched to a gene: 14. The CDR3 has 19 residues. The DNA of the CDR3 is TGTGCCAGCAGCTTACTATGGGGAACAGGGGGGATAGGCAATCAGCCCCAGCATTTT. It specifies CASSLLWGTGGIGNQPQHF.

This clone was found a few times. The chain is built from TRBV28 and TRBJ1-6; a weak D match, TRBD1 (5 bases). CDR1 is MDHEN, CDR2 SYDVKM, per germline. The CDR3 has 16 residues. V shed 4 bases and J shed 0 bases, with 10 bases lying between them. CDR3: CASSSQGYSYNSPLHF. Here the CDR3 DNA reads TGTGCCAGCAGTTCCCAGGGCTACTCCTATAATTCACCCCTCCACTTT.

CDR3 amino acids: CASSFTSGRRDEQFF. DNA of the CDR3: TGTGCCAGTTCATTCACTAGCGGGAGACGAGATGAGCAGTTCTTC. The chain employs TRBV2 and TRBJ2-1; 11 bases map to TRBD2. Per germline, CDR1 SNHLY and CDR2 FYNNEI. The CDR3 length is 15 residues. V lost 9 bases and J lost 8; bases outside the gene matches: 12. Full variable domain (remainder filled in from reference TRBV2 and TRBJ2-1): EPEVTQTPSHQVTQMGQEVILRCVPISNHLYFYWYRQILGQKVEFLVSFYNNEISEKSEIFDDQFSVERPDGSNFTLKIRSTKLEDSAMYFCASSFTSGRRDEQFFGPGTRLTVL.

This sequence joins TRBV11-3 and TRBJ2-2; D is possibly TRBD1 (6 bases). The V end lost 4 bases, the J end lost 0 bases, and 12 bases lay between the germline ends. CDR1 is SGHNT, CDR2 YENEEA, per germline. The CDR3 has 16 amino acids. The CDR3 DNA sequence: TGTGCCAGCAGCTATTTCGGGACAACGAACACCGGGGAGCTGTTTTTT. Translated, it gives CASSYFGTTNTGELFF.